These T cell receptor beta chains were read from a single sample in a study of blood T cell repertoires in COVID-19. Clones were read by immunoSEQ multiplex PCR, and TCRdb kept only the in-frame ones, dropping some. The sample includes about 140,000 clones, around 77% of them seen just once. The specimen sequenced was peripheral blood. All receptors derive from a man aged 50 to 60 with active or convalescent COVID-19. The CDR3 runs from the conserved cysteine through the conserved F or W. The order of the fields is V gene, J gene, CDR3 protein.

TRBV11-2	TRBJ2-1	CASSLIAGAPNEQFF
TRBV27	TRBJ1-5	CASSNSVRGQPQHF
TRBV12-5	TRBJ2-2	CASGLGQGHTGELFF
TRBV6-5	TRBJ2-7	CASSPVQGANEQYF
TRBV11-2	TRBJ2-1	CASRIGFGGQYNEQFF
TRBV4-1	TRBJ2-7	CASSQGTSGTYEQYF
TRBV4-1	TRBJ2-7	CASSQGASGRDEQYF
TRBV24-1	TRBJ1-2	CATSATGTGYGYTF
TRBV6-2/TRBV6-3	TRBJ2-7	CASSYMGGSEQYF
TRBV5-1	TRBJ2-1	CASSQNPGTGLYNEQFF
TRBV10-1	TRBJ2-2	CASSDFFPSVGAGANTGELFF
TRBV27	TRBJ1-2	CASSLGGFYTF
TRBV9	TRBJ1-1	CASSVQGVGTEAFF
TRBV19	TRBJ2-3	CASSMASGSSGDTQYF
TRBV5-4	TRBJ1-1	CASSVKGVTEAFF
TRBV29-1	TRBJ2-2	CSVVDRRSNTGELFF
TRBV9	TRBJ2-1	CASSAGGGRGVAGIRYNEQFF
TRBV6-5	TRBJ1-1	CASRSSGLHTEAFF
TRBV3-1/TRBV3-2	TRBJ2-1	CASSSRLDNEQFF
TRBV19	TRBJ1-1	CASSSLRSTEAFF
TRBV14	TRBJ1-3	CASSQYRGTRNTIYF
TRBV7-2	TRBJ1-6	CASSRTGLADSPLHF
TRBV19	-	CASSMLDEGLRSYEQYF
TRBV2	TRBJ2-3	CASSEPGHRTDTQYF
TRBV19	TRBJ2-7	CASSIDRTRAPYEQYF
TRBV7-3	TRBJ1-2	CASSLRQGTWNYGYTF
TRBV30	TRBJ1-6	CAWSRTTLHF
TRBV5-8	TRBJ1-2	CASSSTPTGNYGYTF
TRBV27	TRBJ2-7	CASSPLEREGPSEQYF
TRBV21-1	TRBJ2-5	CASSPRAQYF
TRBV2	TRBJ1-6	CASSEQGVDNSPLHF
TRBV5-5	TRBJ2-5	CASSFRTGTGETQYF
TRBV6-5	TRBJ2-7	CASFHGTGIYEQYF
TRBV7-3	TRBJ2-1	CASSPSGLAGDEQFF
TRBV5-4	TRBJ1-1	CASSLGLATEAFF
TRBV25-1	TRBJ1-5	CASGGTRGQPQHF
TRBV18	TRBJ1-3	CASSPVMRQVSSGNTIYF
TRBV5-6	TRBJ2-2	CASSPLETGGIVTGELFF
TRBV7-9	TRBJ2-1	CASSFGRDIPSNEQFF
TRBV10-1	TRBJ2-2	CASSHTNTGELFF
TRBV13	TRBJ2-7	CASSLQVQAEQYF
TRBV2	TRBJ1-5	CASSDRDRPYSNQPQHF
TRBV4-1	TRBJ2-7	CASSLSGSSYEQYF
TRBV4-1	TRBJ1-3	CASSQDRGSGNTIYF
TRBV10-3	TRBJ2-7	CAISEGSSGPSSYEQYF